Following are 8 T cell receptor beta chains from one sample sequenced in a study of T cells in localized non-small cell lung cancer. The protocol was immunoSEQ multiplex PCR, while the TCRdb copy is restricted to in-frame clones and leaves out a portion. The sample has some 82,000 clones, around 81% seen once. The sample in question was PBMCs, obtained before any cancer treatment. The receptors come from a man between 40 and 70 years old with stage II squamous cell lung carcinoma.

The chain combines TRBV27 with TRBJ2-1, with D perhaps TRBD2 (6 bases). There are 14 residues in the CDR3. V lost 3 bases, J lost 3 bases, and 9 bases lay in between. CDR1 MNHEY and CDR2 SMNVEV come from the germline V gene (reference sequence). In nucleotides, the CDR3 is TGTGCCAGCAGTTTGGGGGGACTCTACAATGAGCAGTTCTTC. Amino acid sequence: CASSLGGLYNEQFF.

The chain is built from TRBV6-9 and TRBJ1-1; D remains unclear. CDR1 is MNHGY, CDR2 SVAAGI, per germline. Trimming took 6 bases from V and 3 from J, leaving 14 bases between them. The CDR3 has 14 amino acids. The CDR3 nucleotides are TGTGCCAGCAGCCCTGCGGGGAGGTACACTGAAGCTTTCTTT. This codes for CASSPAGRYTEAFF.

CDR3 protein: CASSPRGDRIYEQYF. Here the CDR3 DNA reads TGTGCCAGCAGTCCCAGGGGGGACAGAATCTACGAGCAGTACTTC. V and J are TRBV6-5 and TRBJ2-7; weak D call: TRBD1 (7 bases). CDR3 length: 15 residues. V lost 5 bases to trimming and J lost 3 bases, with 17 bases between them. Germline loops: CDR1 MNHEY, CDR2 SVGAGI.

The chain's CDR3 is CASSPTQGTGEQFF. CDR3 in DNA: TGTGCCAGCAGCCCGACTCAGGGCACGGGTGAGCAGTTCTTC. This chain joins TRBV5-4 and TRBJ2-1, with D maybe TRBD1 (5 bases). The V and J ends lost 4 bases and 9 bases respectively, with 17 bases between them. The CDR3 sequence is 14 residues long. Germline CDR1 and CDR2: SGHNT and YYREEE (reference sequence).

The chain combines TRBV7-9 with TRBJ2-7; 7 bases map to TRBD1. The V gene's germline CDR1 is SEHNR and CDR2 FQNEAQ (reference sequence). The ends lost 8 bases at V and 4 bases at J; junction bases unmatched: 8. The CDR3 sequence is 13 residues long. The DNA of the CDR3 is TGTGCCAGCCGCGACAGGGTGGTTTACGAGCAGTACTTC. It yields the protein CASRDRVVYEQYF.

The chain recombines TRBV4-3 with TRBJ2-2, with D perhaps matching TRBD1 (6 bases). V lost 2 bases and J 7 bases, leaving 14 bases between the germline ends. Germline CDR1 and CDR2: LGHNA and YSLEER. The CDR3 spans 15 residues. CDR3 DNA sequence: TGCGCCAGCAGCCAAAGGGACAAGGATGTCGGGGAGCTGTTTTTT. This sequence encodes CASSQRDKDVGELFF.

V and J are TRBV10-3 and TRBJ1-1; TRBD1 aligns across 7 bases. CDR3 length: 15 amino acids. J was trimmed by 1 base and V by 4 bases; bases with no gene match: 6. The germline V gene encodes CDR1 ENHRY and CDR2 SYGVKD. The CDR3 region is CAISGTGLGNTEAFF. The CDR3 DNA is TGTGCCATCAGTGGGACAGGCCTTGGGAACACTGAAGCTTTCTTT.

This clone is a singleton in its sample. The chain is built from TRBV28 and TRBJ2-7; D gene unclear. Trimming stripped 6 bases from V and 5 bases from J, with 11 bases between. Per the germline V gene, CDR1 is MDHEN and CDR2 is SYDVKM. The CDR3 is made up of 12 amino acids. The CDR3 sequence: CASRQLAHEQYF. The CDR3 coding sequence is TGTGCCAGCAGGCAACTCGCGCACGAGCAGTACTTC.